These 31 T cell receptor beta chains originate from one sample sequenced in a study of metastatic and nonmetastatic thyroid tumors (dated by TCRdb to between 2020 and 2021). The library was made by PCR. Sequencing took place on an Illumina HiSeq 4000. Starting from the raw public reads, TCRdb applied fastp trimming at Q25, assembled clones with MiXCR and retained in-frame beta chains. Present in this sample are fewer than 70,000 clones, under 30% of which were seen just once. In total, the top ten clones hold 15% to 20% of the sample. No patient had received any treatment before thyroid surgery. Sequencing was done on a sample of blood. These receptors were collected from a female donor with papillary thyroid cancer or a benign thyroid nodule (not recorded which). Some clones in this sample may be carry-over from other donors' samples.

The rearrangement uses TRBV30 and TRBJ1-2, with a weak D call TRBD1 (5 bases). V was trimmed by 8 bases and J by 4 bases, leaving 14 bases between them. Germline CDR1 and CDR2: GTSNPN and SVGIG (reference sequence). This CDR3 contains 12 residues. DNA for the CDR3: TGTGCCCTCGCGACGGGACGCTATGGCTACACCTTC. The encoded protein is CALATGRYGYTF.

This clone rates as medium-sized. The chain uses TRBV19 and TRBJ2-1, with D possibly being TRBD1 (5 bases). Germline V gene data show CDR1 as LNHDA and CDR2 as SQIVND (reference sequence). Trimming removed 1 base at V and 4 bases at J, with 11 bases between. The CDR3 is 15 residues long. CDR3 sequence: CASSIVPGAYNEQFF. In DNA, the CDR3 is TGTGCCAGTAGTATAGTCCCTGGGGCTTACAATGAGCAGTTCTTC.

This clone was seen only a few times. This chain joins TRBV27 and TRBJ2-7; possibly TRBD1 for D (5 bases). This CDR3 comprises 12 residues. V lost 2 bases and J 5 bases, leaving 7 bases between the germline ends. Germline loops: CDR1 MNHEY, CDR2 SMNVEV (reference sequence). CDR3 coding DNA: TGTGCCAGCAGTTTAACAGGTAACGAGCAGTACTTC. Its translation is CASSLTGNEQYF.

This chain connects TRBV6-1 to TRBJ2-7; D is possibly TRBD1 (6 bases). Trimming stripped 9 bases from V and 2 bases from J, with 14 bases between. The germline V gene encodes CDR1 MNHNS and CDR2 SASEGT. This CDR3 region has 13 residues. The CDR3 nucleotides are TGTGCCAGTACCCAAGGGACAACCTACGAGCAGTACTTC. As protein: CASTQGTTYEQYF.

This sequence joins TRBV5-5 and TRBJ1-1; the match to TRBD1 covers 8 bases. CDR1 is SGHKS, CDR2 YYEKEE, per germline (reference sequence). The CDR3 covers 15 residues. V lost 1 base and J lost 1; bases outside the gene matches: 3. The CDR3 sequence is CASSLSDRANTEAFF. CDR3 in DNA: TGTGCCAGCAGCTTGTCGGACAGGGCGAACACTGAAGCTTTCTTT.

The chain links TRBV9 to TRBJ2-7; 10 bases map to TRBD2. The CDR3 contains 13 residues. From germline, CDR1 is SGDLS and CDR2 YYNGEE. The trim removed 3 bases at V and 4 bases at J, leaving 1 base unmatched. For the CDR3, the DNA is TGTGCCAGCAGCGGTAGCGGGAGGTACGAGCAGTACTTC. It codes for CASSGSGRYEQYF.

V is TRBV6-1 and J is TRBJ1-3; D gene uncertain. Germline CDR1 is MNHNS and CDR2 is SASEGT. V dropped 3 bases and J dropped 4 bases, with 7 bases sitting between them. The CDR3 sequence is 13 residues long. Written as DNA, the CDR3 is TGTGCCAGCAGTGACCAGGACGGAAACACCATATATTTT. Amino acid sequence: CASSDQDGNTIYF.

The table lists this clone with a few counts. The rearrangement uses TRBV7-2 and TRBJ1-2; no clear D. The CDR3 runs to 15 residues. Trimming removed 4 bases at V and 1 base at J, with 13 bases between. Germline V gene sequence: CDR1 SGHTA, CDR2 FQGNSA. This chain's CDR3 is CASSSSVVVNYGYTF. CDR3 nucleotides: TGTGCCAGCAGCTCCTCAGTAGTCGTTAACTATGGCTACACCTTC.

This clone appeared a few times. The J gene is TRBJ2-3, the V gene TRBV12-3 or TRBV12-4, with D possibly matching TRBD1 (5 bases). This CDR3 comprises 14 residues. The V and J ends lost 6 bases and 2 bases respectively, with 12 bases between them. The CDR3 loop is CASSRQTVTDTQYF. The CDR3 DNA follows: TGTGCCAGCAGCCGACAGACAGTCACAGATACGCAGTATTTT.

This chain links TRBV11-3 with TRBJ2-3; TRBD2 might be the D (6 bases). V shed 5 bases and J shed 2 bases, with 11 bases lying between them. The germline V gene has CDR1 SGHNT and CDR2 YENEEA. This CDR3 contains 14 residues. CDR3 nucleotide sequence: TGTGCCAGCAGCCGCGGGGTAGACACAGATACGCAGTATTTT. Its translation is CASSRGVDTDTQYF.

The CDR3 bases are TGTGCCAGCAGCCACCTTAAACAGGGGGGTACTGAAGCTTTCTTT. Protein sequence: CASSHLKQGGTEAFF. The rearrangement joins TRBV11-2 to TRBJ1-1, with 8 bases identical to TRBD1. Trimming cost V 5 bases and J 5 bases; bases outside gene matches: 10. The CDR3 runs 15 residues. CDR1 and CDR2 (germline): SGHAT, FQNNGV.

This clone was counted a few times. This chain joins TRBV5-1 and TRBJ1-1; D gene ambiguous. Germline assignment: CDR1 SGHRS and CDR2 YFSETQ. V was pared by 4 bases and J by 4 bases, with 17 bases between. The CDR3 runs 15 residues. The CDR3 sequence is CASSPGEGAGTEAFF. CDR3 coding DNA: TGCGCCAGCAGCCCCGGGGAGGGTGCGGGCACTGAAGCTTTCTTT.

About this clone itself: Germline is not matched at one junction end, which may reflect a read error. Other nucleotide sequences from this sample produce the same CDR3. The chain is built from TRBV27 and TRBJ2-7; D might be TRBD2 (6 bases). Germline CDR1 and CDR2: MNHEY and SMNVEV (reference sequence). The length of the CDR3 is 12 residues. This chain's CDR3 is CASRSGNYEQYF. DNA of the CDR3: TGTGCCAGCCGTAGCGGAAACTACGAGCAATACTTC.

This sequence joins TRBV12-3 or TRBV12-4 and TRBJ2-2; tentative D call: TRBD1 (5 bases). V lost 4 bases and J lost 6, with 9 bases in between. This CDR3 spans 13 amino acids. Here the CDR3 reads CASSSSRAGELFF. CDR3 DNA sequence: TGTGCCAGCAGTTCCTCCAGGGCCGGGGAGCTGTTTTTT.

This clone has at least ten counts. The chain recombines TRBV20-1 with TRBJ1-1, with D possibly being TRBD1 (5 bases). Trimming took off 3 bases at V and 10 bases at J, with 15 bases between the two ends. CDR1 and CDR2 from the germline V gene are DFQATT and SNEGSKA (reference sequence). This CDR3 contains 12 residues. The CDR3 loop is CSASHGGGRAFF. CDR3 bases: TGCAGTGCTAGTCACGGGGGAGGTAGAGCTTTCTTT.

Only one count was recorded for this clone. This chain connects TRBV5-1 to TRBJ1-2; maybe TRBD1 (6 bases). This CDR3 has 14 amino acids. Trimming pared 4 bases from V and 1 base from J, leaving 11 bases between. Germline lookup yields CDR1 SGHRS and CDR2 YFSETQ. CDR3 in DNA: TGCGCCAGCAGCGTCCGGGACATTAACTATGGCTACACCTTC. Its protein product is CASSVRDINYGYTF. The complete variable domain, with remaining parts taken from reference TRBV5-1 and TRBJ1-2, reads KAGVTQTPRYLIKTRGQQVTLSCSPISGHRSVSWYQQTPGQGLQFLFEYFSETQRNKGNFPGRFSGRQFSNSRSEMNVSTLELGDSALYLCASSVRDINYGYTFGSGTRLTVV.

J is TRBJ1-6 and V is TRBV6-1; D unclear. The germline gives CDR1 MNHNS, CDR2 SASEGT. V lost 6 bases to trimming and J lost 7 bases, with 16 bases between them. This CDR3 is built from 15 residues. As DNA, the CDR3 is TGTGCCAGCAGAAACGCCGGGTCTAGAAATTCACCCCTCCACTTT. It is translated as CASRNAGSRNSPLHF.

The chain has TRBV19 and TRBJ1-5; possible D gene TRBD1, 5 bases. V lost 3 bases and J 4 bases, leaving 13 bases between the germline ends. Germline CDR1 LNHDA, CDR2 SQIVND (reference sequence). The CDR3 is 15 residues long. The CDR3 DNA reads as TGTGCCAGTAGTATGCCGGACACGGATAATCAGCCCCAGCATTTT. It codes for CASSMPDTDNQPQHF.

This clone was observed a handful of times. The rearrangement links TRBV30 to TRBJ1-6; 8 bases agree with TRBD1. With V trimmed by 5 bases and J by 15 bases, 9 bases remained unmatched. CDR1 and CDR2 from the germline V gene are GTSNPN and SVGIG (reference sequence). The CDR3 has 12 amino acids. The CDR3 loop reads CAWGLTDRVLHF. For the CDR3, the DNA is TGTGCCTGGGGCCTAACGGACAGGGTCCTCCACTTT.

This clone showed up just once. This chain links TRBV5-1 with TRBJ2-2; D ambiguous. This CDR3 has 14 amino acids. Germline loops: CDR1 SGHRS, CDR2 YFSETQ. The V and J ends lost 0 bases and 2 bases respectively, with 5 bases between them. The CDR3 is CASSLGFNTGELFF. DNA of the CDR3: TGCGCCAGCAGCTTGGGGTTTAACACCGGGGAGCTGTTTTTT.

The sample holds a few counts of this clone. The chain couples TRBV27 to TRBJ2-1; no reliable D call. The V and J ends lost 5 bases and 6 bases respectively, with 14 bases between them. This CDR3 contains 14 residues. Germline CDR1 MNHEY, CDR2 SMNVEV (reference sequence). This chain's CDR3 is CASSPRTSGNEQFF. In DNA, the CDR3 is TGTGCCAGCAGTCCCCGGACGTCAGGCAATGAGCAGTTCTTC.

There are a few counts of this clone. This chain connects TRBV6-1 to TRBJ2-1, with unresolved D. CDR1 and CDR2 (germline): MNHNS, SASEGT. Trimming removed 6 bases from V and 0 bases from J, with 12 bases in between. This CDR3 is built from 15 residues. As DNA, the CDR3 is TGTGCCAGCAGGGCGACGCTCACCTCCTACAATGAGCAGTTCTTC. Amino acids: CASRATLTSYNEQFF.

The V call is TRBV24-1, the J call TRBJ2-1; 7 bases align to TRBD1. After removal of 4 bases from V and 4 bases from J, the junction contained 3 bases not matched to a gene. Germline CDR1 is KGHDR and CDR2 is SFDVKD. This CDR3 has 14 amino acids. The CDR3 region is CATSDLDRYNEQFF. The CDR3 nucleotides read TGTGCCACCAGTGACCTGGACAGGTACAATGAGCAGTTCTTC.

The chain employs TRBV25-1 and TRBJ2-1; 9 bases agree with TRBD2. The J segment lost 1 base and the V segment lost 4 bases, leaving 14 bases of the junction unmatched. Germline V gene data show CDR1 as MGHDK and CDR2 as SYGVNS. CDR3 length: 19 amino acids. The CDR3 DNA follows: TGTGCCAGCAGTGGTTCCCTGTGTAGCGGGAGAGCTTCCTACAATGAGCAGTTCTTC. Translation: CASSGSLCSGRASYNEQFF.

This rearrangement joins TRBV6-2 or TRBV6-3 to TRBJ2-2; 7 positions match TRBD1. V lost 2 bases and J lost 7; bases outside the gene matches: 7. CDR1 is MNHEY, CDR2 SVGEGT, per germline. The CDR3 runs 15 residues. CDR3 coding DNA: TGTGCCAGCAGTTACGGAAACAGGGGCGGCGGGGAGCTGTTTTTT. Its translation: CASSYGNRGGGELFF.

This clone has only a few counts. The chain links TRBV2 to TRBJ2-7, with a possible D match to TRBD2 (5 bases). Germline CDR1 and CDR2: SNHLY and FYNNEI. The CDR3 covers 12 residues. The V end lost 4 bases, the J end lost 2 bases, and 6 bases lay between the germline ends. As DNA, the CDR3 is TGTGCCAGCAGTGGGGAGACCTACGAGCAGTACTTC. This encodes CASSGETYEQYF.

The chain recombines TRBV6-1 with TRBJ1-2; D unclear. The germline gives CDR1 MNHNS, CDR2 SASEGT. V lost 2 bases and J lost 9, with 19 bases in between. The CDR3 extends over 15 amino acids. This chain's CDR3 is CASSEYGNPLRRYTF. CDR3 in DNA: TGTGCCAGCAGTGAATACGGGAATCCCCTCCGTCGCTACACCTTC.

This chain uses TRBV19 with TRBJ2-7; 8 bases line up with TRBD2. CDR3 size: 15 residues. V lost 5 bases to trimming and J lost 1 base; unmatched junction nucleotides: 7. CDR1 is LNHDA and CDR2 is SQIVND in the germline V gene (reference sequence). The CDR3 DNA reads as TGTGCCAGTAGTGGGGGCGCGGGGGGATCCTACGAGCAGTACTTC. Encoded protein: CASSGGAGGSYEQYF.

This clone occurred a few times. The chain joins TRBV19 to TRBJ2-2; TRBD2 is a possible D gene (5 bases). Germline CDR1 and CDR2: LNHDA and SQIVND (reference sequence). The CDR3 contains 14 residues. Trimming removed 5 bases at V and 5 bases at J, with 12 bases between. DNA for the CDR3: TGTGCCAGTAGTTTCCTTAGCGTTACCGGGGAGCTGTTTTTT. Amino acid sequence: CASSFLSVTGELFF.

This clone has a handful of counts. The gene calls are TRBV25-1 and TRBJ2-2; 12 bases align to TRBD2. Germline values: CDR1 MGHDK, CDR2 SYGVNS. Trimming removed 4 bases from V and 4 bases from J; junction bases left unmatched: 7. CDR3 length: 17 residues. CDR3 DNA sequence: TGTGCCAGCAGTGGCACGGGACTAGCGGGCTTCACCGGGGAGCTGTTTTTT. Encoded protein: CASSGTGLAGFTGELFF.

This clone came up a few times. CDR3 DNA: TGCGCCAGCAGCTTGGCCGGTCGCAGGGGCTACGAGCAGTACTTC. Amino acid sequence: CASSLAGRRGYEQYF. The V call is TRBV5-1, the J call TRBJ2-7; a weak D match, TRBD1 (6 bases). V gave up 0 bases and J gave up 3 bases, with 13 bases separating them. The CDR3 has 15 residues. Looked up from germline, CDR1 is SGHRS and CDR2 is YFSETQ.